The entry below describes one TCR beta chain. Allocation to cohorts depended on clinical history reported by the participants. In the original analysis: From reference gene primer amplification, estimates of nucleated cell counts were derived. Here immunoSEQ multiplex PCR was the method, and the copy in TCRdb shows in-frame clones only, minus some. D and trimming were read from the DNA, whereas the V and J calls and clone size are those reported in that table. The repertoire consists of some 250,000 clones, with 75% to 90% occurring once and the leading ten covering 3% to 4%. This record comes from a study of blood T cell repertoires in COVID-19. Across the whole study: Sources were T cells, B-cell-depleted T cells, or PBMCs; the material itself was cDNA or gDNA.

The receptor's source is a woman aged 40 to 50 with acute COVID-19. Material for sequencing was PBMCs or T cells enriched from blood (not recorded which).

CDR3 sequence reads: CASSPGQGALHF. The CDR3 DNA sequence: TGTGCCAGCAGTCCGGGACAGGGGGCCCTCCACTTT. V usage is TRBV6-5 and J usage is TRBJ1-6, with 11 positions matching TRBD1. The CDR3 runs 12 residues. V shed 5 bases, J shed 14 bases, and the junction held 2 bases outside the gene matches. Germline V gene sequence: CDR1 MNHEY, CDR2 SVGAGI.